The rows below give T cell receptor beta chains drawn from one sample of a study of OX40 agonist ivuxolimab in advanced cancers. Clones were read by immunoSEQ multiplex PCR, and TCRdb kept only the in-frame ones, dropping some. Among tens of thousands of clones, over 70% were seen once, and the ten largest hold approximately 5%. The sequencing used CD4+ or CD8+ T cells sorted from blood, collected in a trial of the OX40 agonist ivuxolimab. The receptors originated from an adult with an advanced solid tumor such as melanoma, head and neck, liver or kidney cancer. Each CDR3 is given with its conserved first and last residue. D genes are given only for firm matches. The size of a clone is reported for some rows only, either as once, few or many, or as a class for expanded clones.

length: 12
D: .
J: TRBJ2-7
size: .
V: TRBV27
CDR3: CASKGVEDRENF
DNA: TGTGCCAGCAAGGGAGTCGAGGACCGGGAGAACTTC

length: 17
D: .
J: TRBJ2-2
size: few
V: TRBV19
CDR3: CASKKIGPGVNTGELFF
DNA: TGTGCCAGTAAAAAGATTGGTCCAGGCGTTAACACCGGGGAGCTGTTTTTT

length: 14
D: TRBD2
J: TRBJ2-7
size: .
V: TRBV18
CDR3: CASSPEAGVHEQYF
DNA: TGTGCCAGCTCACCTGAAGCGGGAGTTCACGAGCAGTACTTC

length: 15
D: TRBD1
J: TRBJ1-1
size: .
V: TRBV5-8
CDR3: CASSFSIRGLGEAFF
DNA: TGTGCCAGCAGCTTTAGTATCAGGGGGCTTGGGGAAGCTTTCTTT

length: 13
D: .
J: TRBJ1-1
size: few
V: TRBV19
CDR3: CASSIRINTEAFF
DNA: TGTGCCAGTAGTATACGGATAAACACTGAAGCTTTCTTT

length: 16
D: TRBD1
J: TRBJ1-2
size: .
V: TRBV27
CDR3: CASSKRTGEPLYGYTF
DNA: TGTGCCAGCAGTAAAAGGACAGGGGAACCCTTGTATGGCTACACCTTC

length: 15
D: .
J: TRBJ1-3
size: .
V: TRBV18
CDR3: CASSWDTSSGNTIYF
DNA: TGTGCCAGCTCATGGGACACAAGCTCTGGAAACACCATATATTTT

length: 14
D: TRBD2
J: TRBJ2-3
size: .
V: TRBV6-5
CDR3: CASSPPGGSNTQYF
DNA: TGTGCCAGCAGTCCGCCGGGGGGATCGAATACGCAGTATTTT

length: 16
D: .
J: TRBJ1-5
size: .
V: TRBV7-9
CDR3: CASSQGLGQGNQPQHF
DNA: TGCGCCAGCAGCCAAGGTTTAGGACAAGGAAATCAGCCCCAGCATTTT

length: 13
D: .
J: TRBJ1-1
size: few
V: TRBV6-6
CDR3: CASTLRQGTEAFF
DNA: TGTGCCAGCACTTTACGCCAAGGCACTGAAGCTTTCTTT

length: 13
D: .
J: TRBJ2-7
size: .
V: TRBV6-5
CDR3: CASSYSEKGEQYF
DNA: TGTGCCAGCAGTTACTCTGAGAAGGGCGAGCAGTACTTC

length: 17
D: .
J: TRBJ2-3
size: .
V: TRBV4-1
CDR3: CASSQESAALNTDTQYF
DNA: TGCGCCAGCAGCCAAGAGAGTGCAGCTCTAAACACAGATACGCAGTATTTT

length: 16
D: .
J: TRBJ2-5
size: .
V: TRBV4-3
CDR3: CASSYITTPGFETQYF
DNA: TGCGCCAGCAGCTACATAACCACACCGGGCTTCGAGACCCAGTACTTC

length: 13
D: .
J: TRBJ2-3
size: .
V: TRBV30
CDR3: CAWSVPSTDTQYF
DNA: TGTGCCTGGAGTGTCCCTAGCACAGATACGCAGTATTTT

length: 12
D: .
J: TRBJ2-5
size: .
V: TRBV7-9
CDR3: CASSLAEETQYF
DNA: TGTGCCAGCAGCTTAGCGGAGGAGACCCAGTACTTC

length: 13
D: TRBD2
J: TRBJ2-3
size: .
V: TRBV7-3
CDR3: CASGGTSGDTQYF
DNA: TGTGCCAGCGGGGGGACTAGCGGTGATACGCAGTATTTT

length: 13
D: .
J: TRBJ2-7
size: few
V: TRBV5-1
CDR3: CASSSLSSYEQYF
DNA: TGCGCCAGCAGCTCTCTGAGCTCCTACGAGCAGTACTTC

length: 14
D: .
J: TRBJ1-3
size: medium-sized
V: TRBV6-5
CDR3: CASSLLGLGNTIYF
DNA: TGTGCCAGCAGCCTACTCGGGCTTGGAAACACCATATATTTT

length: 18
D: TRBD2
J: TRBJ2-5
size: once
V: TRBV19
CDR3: CASSDGPPGLAGEETQYF
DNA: TGTGCCAGTAGTGACGGACCCCCGGGACTAGCGGGAGAAGAGACCCAGTACTTC

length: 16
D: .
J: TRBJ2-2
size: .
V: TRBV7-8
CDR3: CASSPQGRVSAGELFF
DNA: TGTGCCAGCAGCCCCCAGGGCAGGGTTTCGGCCGGGGAGCTGTTTTTT

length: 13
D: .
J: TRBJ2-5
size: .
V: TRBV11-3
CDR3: CASSRGPTGTQYF
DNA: TGTGCCAGCAGCCGAGGGCCTACGGGGACCCAGTACTTC

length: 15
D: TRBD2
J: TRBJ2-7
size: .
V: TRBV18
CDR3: CASSPSLAGGNEQYF
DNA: TGTGCCAGCTCACCTTCTCTAGCGGGAGGTAACGAGCAGTACTTC

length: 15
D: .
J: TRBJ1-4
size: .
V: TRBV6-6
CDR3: CASRLTGLANEKLFF
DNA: TGTGCCAGCAGACTTACGGGTCTGGCTAATGAAAAACTGTTTTTT

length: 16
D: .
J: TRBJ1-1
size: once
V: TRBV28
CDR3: CASSLKGMARNTEAFF
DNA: TGTGCCAGCAGTTTAAAAGGAATGGCTAGGAACACTGAAGCTTTCTTT

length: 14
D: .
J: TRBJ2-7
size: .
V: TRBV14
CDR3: CASSLRDNRYEQYF
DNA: TGTGCCAGCAGCCTGCGGGACAACCGCTACGAGCAGTACTTC

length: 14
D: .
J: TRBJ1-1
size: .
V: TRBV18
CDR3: CASSLQQGRTEAFF
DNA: TGTGCCAGCTCACTCCAACAGGGTAGAACTGAAGCTTTCTTT

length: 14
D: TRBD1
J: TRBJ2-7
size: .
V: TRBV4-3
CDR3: CASSQGTGRYEQYF
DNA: TGCGCCAGCAGCCAAGGGACAGGGCGTTACGAGCAGTACTTC

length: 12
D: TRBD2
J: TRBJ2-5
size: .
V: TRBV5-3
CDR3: CARSSGRETQYF
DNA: TGTGCCAGAAGCAGCGGGAGAGAGACCCAGTACTTC

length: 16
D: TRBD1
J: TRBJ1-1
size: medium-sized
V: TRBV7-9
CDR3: CASSAGLGRGDTEAFF
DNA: TGTGCCAGCAGCGCAGGCCTCGGCAGGGGGGACACTGAAGCTTTCTTT

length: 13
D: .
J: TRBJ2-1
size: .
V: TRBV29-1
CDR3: CSVEGSLSNEQFF
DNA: TGCAGCGTTGAAGGCAGTCTATCGAATGAGCAGTTCTTC

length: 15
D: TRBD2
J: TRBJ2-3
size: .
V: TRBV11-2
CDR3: CASSLFAGGSDTQYF
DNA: TGTGCCAGCAGCTTATTCGCGGGGGGCTCAGATACGCAGTATTTT

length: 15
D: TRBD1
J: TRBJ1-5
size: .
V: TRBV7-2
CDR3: CASSLGGQGRQPQHF
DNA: TGTGCCAGCAGCTTAGGGGGACAGGGTAGACAGCCCCAGCATTTT

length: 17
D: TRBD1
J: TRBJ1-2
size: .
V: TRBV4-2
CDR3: CASSQDIGTGSNYGYTF
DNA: TGTGCCAGCAGCCAAGATATCGGGACAGGGTCTAACTATGGCTACACCTTC

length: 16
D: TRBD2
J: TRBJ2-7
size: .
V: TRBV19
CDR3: CASSQSGTSTFGEQYF
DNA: TGTGCCAGTAGTCAATCCGGGACTAGCACGTTTGGAGAGCAGTACTTC

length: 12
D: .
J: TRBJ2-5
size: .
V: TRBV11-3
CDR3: CASSLESETQYF
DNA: TGTGCCAGCAGCTTAGAATCGGAGACCCAGTACTTC

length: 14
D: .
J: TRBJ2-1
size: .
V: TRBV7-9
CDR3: CASSFGGGLNEQFF
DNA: TGTGCCAGCAGCTTCGGGGGCGGCTTAAATGAGCAGTTCTTC

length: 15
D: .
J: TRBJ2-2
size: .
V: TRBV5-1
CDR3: CASSLGQTNTGELFF
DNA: TGCGCCAGCAGCTTGGGCCAGACGAACACCGGGGAGCTGTTTTTT

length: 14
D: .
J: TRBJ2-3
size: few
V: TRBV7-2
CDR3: CASSLAPKSDTQYF
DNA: TGTGCCAGCAGCCTCGCTCCTAAATCGGATACGCAGTATTTT

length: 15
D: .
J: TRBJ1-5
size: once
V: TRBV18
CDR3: CASSPVDGRNQPQHF
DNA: TGTGCCAGCTCACCAGTTGACGGTCGCAATCAGCCCCAGCATTTT

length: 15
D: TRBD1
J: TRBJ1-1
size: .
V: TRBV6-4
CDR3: CASSDTDRDRDTAFF
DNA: TGTGCCAGCAGTGACACCGACCGGGACAGGGATACAGCTTTCTTT

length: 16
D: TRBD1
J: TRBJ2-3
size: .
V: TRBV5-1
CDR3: CASSRLEGQTTDTQYF
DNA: TGCGCCAGCAGCCGGTTAGAGGGACAGACCACAGATACGCAGTATTTT

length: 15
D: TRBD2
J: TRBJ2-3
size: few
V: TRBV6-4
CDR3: CASSETSGGSDTQYF
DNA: TGTGCCAGCAGTGAAACTAGCGGGGGCTCAGATACGCAGTATTTT

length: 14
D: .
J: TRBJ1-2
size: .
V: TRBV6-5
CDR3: CASRELGGESGYTF
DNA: TGTGCCAGCAGAGAGTTGGGGGGCGAGTCGGGCTACACCTTC

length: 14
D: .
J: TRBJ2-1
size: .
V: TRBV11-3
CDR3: CASSLDPTLNEQFF
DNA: TGTGCCAGCAGCTTAGATCCCACTTTAAATGAGCAGTTCTTC

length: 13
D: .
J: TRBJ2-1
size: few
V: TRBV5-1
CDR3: CASSTRGDNEQFF
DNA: TGCGCCAGCAGTACGAGGGGGGACAATGAGCAGTTCTTC

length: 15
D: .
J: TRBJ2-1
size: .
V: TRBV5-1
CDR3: CASSLGDGTYNEQFF
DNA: TGCGCCAGCAGCTTGGGGGACGGCACCTACAATGAGCAGTTCTTC

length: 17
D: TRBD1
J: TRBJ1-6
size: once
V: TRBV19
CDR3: CASSIRPDRGLNSPLHF
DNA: TGTGCCAGTAGTATCCGACCGGACAGGGGTCTTAATTCACCCCTCCACTTT

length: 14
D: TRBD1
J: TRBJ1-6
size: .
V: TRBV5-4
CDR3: CASSSRDRGSPLHF
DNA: TGTGCCAGCAGCTCCCGGGACAGGGGTTCACCCCTCCACTTT

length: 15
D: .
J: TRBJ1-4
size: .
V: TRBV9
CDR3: CASSARVGLDEKLFF
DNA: TGTGCCAGCAGCGCCAGGGTTGGGTTGGATGAAAAACTGTTTTTT

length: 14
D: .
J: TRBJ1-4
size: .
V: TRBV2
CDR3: CASSEAYSPDTLFF
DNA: TGTGCCAGCAGTGAAGCCTACAGTCCGGACACCCTGTTTTTT

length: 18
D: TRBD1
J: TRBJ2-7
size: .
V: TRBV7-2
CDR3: CASSQPGPGQGTFYEQYF
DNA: TGTGCCAGCAGCCAACCTGGGCCGGGACAGGGGACCTTCTACGAGCAGTACTTC

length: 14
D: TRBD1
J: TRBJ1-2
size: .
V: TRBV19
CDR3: CASRLDRTSHGYTF
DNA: TGTGCCAGTAGATTGGACAGGACGTCCCATGGCTACACCTTC

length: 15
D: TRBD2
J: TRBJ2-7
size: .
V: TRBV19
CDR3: CASSSSGSSSYEQYF
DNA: TGTGCCAGTAGTTCTAGCGGGTCGAGCTCCTACGAGCAGTACTTC

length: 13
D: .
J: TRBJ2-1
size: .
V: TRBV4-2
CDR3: CASSQARVNEQFF
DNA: TGTGCCAGCAGCCAAGCGAGGGTCAATGAGCAGTTCTTC

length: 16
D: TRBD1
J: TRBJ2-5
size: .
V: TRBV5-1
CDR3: CASSPGGQGTQETQYF
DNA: TGCGCCAGCAGCCCCGGGGGACAGGGGACGCAAGAGACCCAGTACTTC

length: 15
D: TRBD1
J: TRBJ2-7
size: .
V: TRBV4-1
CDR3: CASRQGTGGIYEQYF
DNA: TGCGCCAGCAGACAAGGGACAGGGGGCATCTACGAGCAGTACTTC

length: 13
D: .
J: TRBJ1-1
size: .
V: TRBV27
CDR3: CASSLGGQGTAFF
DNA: TGTGCCAGCAGTTTGGGAGGACAAGGGACCGCTTTCTTT

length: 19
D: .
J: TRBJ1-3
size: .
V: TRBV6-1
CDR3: CASSEFPELRILTGNTIYF
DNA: TGTGCCAGCAGTGAATTTCCAGAATTAAGGATTTTGACTGGAAACACCATATATTTT

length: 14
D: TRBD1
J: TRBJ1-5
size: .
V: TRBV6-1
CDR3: CASRPTGRNQPQHF
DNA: TGTGCCAGCAGACCGACAGGGCGCAATCAGCCCCAGCATTTT